Here is one TCR beta chain with its context. Naive CD8 populations comprised CD45RO-negative cells positively selected for CCR7, excluding terminally differentiated effector memory CD45RA+ cells. The deep-level immunoSEQ assay was used. Sequencing was performed with immunoSEQ multiplex PCR; in TCRdb, only in-frame clones are kept and a portion is missing. The sample records about 2.1 million clones, approximately 94% being singletons. The sample originates from a study of shared clonotypes between healthy human individuals. Across the whole study: Contributing individuals were two females and a few males aged 18 to 49.

Germline-derived CDR1 and CDR2 are MGHRA and YSYEKL. The ends were cut back, 1 base at V and 3 bases at J, with 12 bases in the middle. The CDR3 sequence is 15 residues long. The sequence was collected from a man aged 18 to 29 in good health. Some clones in this sample may be carry-over from other donors' samples. The specimen was naive CD8+ T cells from PBMCs. The chain joins TRBV4-1 to TRBJ2-5; D may be TRBD2 (6 bases). The CDR3 sequence: CASSQGWGEEETQYF. In DNA, the CDR3 is TGCGCCAGCAGCCAAGGCTGGGGGGAGGAAGAGACCCAGTACTTC.